What follows are 17 T cell receptor beta chains derived from one specimen sequenced in a study of T cell responses to AZD1222 COVID-19 vaccine. Clones were read by immunoSEQ multiplex PCR, and TCRdb kept only the in-frame ones, dropping some. The sample includes about 130,000 clones, 92% of them seen just once. Here the sequenced sample was peripheral blood, taken on day 0 of AZD1222 vaccination. Every receptor here comes from an adult in good health.

The chain combines TRBV3-1 (or the pseudogene TRBV3-2) with TRBJ2-7; 7 bases are a match to TRBD2. The CDR3 sequence is 15 residues long. CDR1 and CDR2 (germline): LGHDT, YNNKEL (reference sequence). Unmatched junction bases numbered 12, after V lost 4 bases and J lost 6 bases. CDR3 region: CASSPLGGGQTEQYF. DNA for the CDR3: TGTGCCAGCAGCCCCCTGGGGGGGGGTCAGACCGAGCAGTACTTC.

The J gene is TRBJ1-6, the V gene TRBV7-9; no reliable D call. CDR3 size: 14 residues. Germline CDR1 is SEHNR and CDR2 is FQNEAQ (reference sequence). Between the trimmed V and J ends, which lost 2 bases and 0 bases, there was a span of 2 bases. The CDR3 region has the DNA TGTGCCAGCAGCTTAAGCTCCTATAATTCACCCCTCCACTTT. Its protein product is CASSLSSYNSPLHF.

The rearrangement links TRBV19 to TRBJ2-1, with 16 bases identical to TRBD2. The CDR3 length is 16 residues. Per the germline V gene, CDR1 is LNHDA and CDR2 is SQIVND (reference sequence). Trimming removed 6 bases from V and 4 bases from J; junction bases left unmatched: 3. The CDR3 DNA sequence: TGTGCCAGTAGATCGGGACTAGCGGGGGGGTACAATGAGCAGTTCTTC. Translated: CASRSGLAGGYNEQFF.

V is TRBV6-5 and J is TRBJ2-7, with D maybe TRBD1 (6 bases). V lost 5 bases and J lost 3, with 8 bases in between. The CDR3 is 12 residues long. The germline V gene has CDR1 MNHEY and CDR2 SVGAGI. The CDR3 nucleotides are TGTGCCAGCAGTCAACAGGGCTACGAGCAGTACTTC. Translated: CASSQQGYEQYF.

The chain employs TRBV20-1 and TRBJ2-3; no clear D. The CDR3 totals 11 residues. Trimming stripped 5 bases from V and 9 bases from J, with 12 bases between. CDR1 and CDR2 from the germline V gene are DFQATT and SNEGSKA (reference sequence). In DNA, the CDR3 is TGCAGTGCTGAACCGGGCGAGACGCAGTATTTT. Amino acids: CSAEPGETQYF.

The rearrangement links TRBV12-3 or TRBV12-4 to TRBJ2-7; D gene unclear. CDR3 size: 12 residues. The V end was cut by 4 bases, the J end by 2 bases, with 6 bases between. The CDR3 nucleotides read TGTGCCAGCAGTTATTACCCCTACGAGCAGTACTTC. Its translation is CASSYYPYEQYF.

Written as DNA, the CDR3 is TGCGCCAGCAGCTCGCGCATGCCAGGGGCGGGCCATAATTCACCCCTCCACTTT. Its protein is CASSSRMPGAGHNSPLHF. The V and J genes are TRBV5-1 and TRBJ1-6; TRBD1 might be the D (6 bases). The germline V gene encodes CDR1 SGHRS and CDR2 YFSETQ. Deletions cut 3 bases from V and 5 bases from J, with 21 bases between. The CDR3 has 18 amino acids.

The chain is built from TRBV4-3 and TRBJ2-7; D is unresolved. This CDR3 has 14 residues. Germline CDR1 reads LGHNA; CDR2 reads YSLEER. Trimming took off 0 bases at V and 9 bases at J, with 15 bases between the two ends. The CDR3 sequence is CASSQDLLRNTQYF. CDR3 sequence (DNA): TGCGCCAGCAGCCAAGATCTTCTCCGGAACACGCAGTACTTC.

The chain carries TRBV5-1 and TRBJ2-5; no firm D call. The CDR3 is 14 residues long. V lost 3 bases to trimming and J lost 0 bases, with 9 bases between them. Germline V gives CDR1 SGHRS, CDR2 YFSETQ. The CDR3 is CASSSGVYQETQYF. CDR3 sequence (DNA): TGCGCCAGCAGCTCTGGGGTGTACCAAGAGACCCAGTACTTC.

This chain connects TRBV25-1 to TRBJ1-1, with 7 nucleotides matching TRBD1. V dropped 7 bases and J dropped 2; count of bases not matched to a gene: 4. CDR1 and CDR2 (germline): MGHDK, SYGVNS. The CDR3 totals 13 residues. The CDR3 is CASKRGGNTEAFF. The CDR3 DNA reads TGTGCCAGCAAGAGAGGGGGCAACACTGAAGCTTTCTTT. Full variable domain (missing parts from reference TRBV25-1 and TRBJ1-1): EADIYQTPRYLVIGTGKKITLECSQTMGHDKMYWYQQDPGMELHLIHYSYGVNSTEKGDLSSESTVSRIRTEHFPLTLESARPSHTSQYLCASKRGGNTEAFFGQGTRLTVV.

J is TRBJ1-2 and V is TRBV4-3, with D perhaps matching TRBD1 (5 bases). The V end lost 0 bases, the J end lost 8 bases, and 16 bases lay between the germline ends. Germline CDR1 and CDR2: LGHNA and YSLEER. CDR3 length: 15 residues. The CDR3 is CASSQDDQGGVGYTF. The CDR3, as DNA: TGCGCCAGCAGCCAAGATGACCAGGGAGGCGTAGGCTACACCTTC.

The chain combines TRBV6-5 with TRBJ1-1; 7 bases align to TRBD1. CDR1 and CDR2 from the germline V gene are MNHEY and SVGAGI. The CDR3 length is 15 residues. Losses at the gene ends were 7 bases for V and 5 bases for J; bases not matched to a gene: 13. The CDR3: CASKLANRGGTEAFF. The CDR3 DNA reads TGTGCCAGCAAGCTCGCTAACAGGGGAGGGACTGAAGCTTTCTTT.

This clone was observed once. The rearrangement uses TRBV18 and TRBJ1-1; a possible D gene is TRBD1 (5 bases). Germline CDR1 reads KGHSH; CDR2 reads LQKENI. The CDR3 runs to 12 residues. V gave up 6 bases and J gave up 3 bases, with 8 bases separating them. The CDR3 region is CASSPRDTEAFF. Here the CDR3 DNA reads TGTGCCAGCTCCCCCAGGGACACTGAAGCTTTCTTT.

The chain couples TRBV21-1 to TRBJ1-4; the D call of TRBD1 is as the table states it, not checked on the DNA. TRBV21-1 is annotated as a pseudogene. This CDR3 spans 16 amino acids. In DNA, the CDR3 is TGTGCCAGCAGCAAAAGGACCCAGGGGGCGAATGAAAAACTGTTTTTT. It codes for CASSKRTQGANEKLFF.

The chain is built from TRBV7-3 and TRBJ1-1, with TRBD1 as a possible D gene (5 bases). Germline V gene data show CDR1 as SGHTA and CDR2 as FQGTGA. The CDR3 extends over 13 amino acids. V lost 1 base, J lost 5 bases, and 8 bases lay in between. The CDR3 loop is CASSLNGGTEAFF. The CDR3, as DNA: TGTGCCAGCAGCTTAAACGGGGGTACTGAAGCTTTCTTT. Full variable domain (rest looked up from reference TRBV7-3 and TRBJ1-1): GAGVSQTPSNKVTEKGKYVELRCDPISGHTALYWYRQSLGQGPEFLIYFQGTGAADDSGLPNDRFFAVRPEGSVSTLKIQRTERGDSAVYLCASSLNGGTEAFFGQGTRLTVV.

The chain links TRBV7-2 to TRBJ2-3; possible D gene TRBD1, 5 bases. This CDR3 is built from 13 residues. The germline V gene has CDR1 SGHTA and CDR2 FQGNSA. The V and J ends lost 1 base and 4 bases respectively, with 6 bases between them. The DNA for the CDR3 is TGTGCCAGCAGCTTAGGCAGGGCAGATACGCAGTATTTT. It specifies CASSLGRADTQYF.

The chain employs TRBV28 and TRBJ1-4, with a tentative D call TRBD1 (6 bases). This CDR3 has 14 amino acids. The V end was cut by 6 bases, the J end by 8 bases, with 16 bases between. Germline lookup yields CDR1 MDHEN and CDR2 SYDVKM. The CDR3 protein is CASSSPSTGEKLFF. The CDR3 DNA reads as TGTGCCAGCAGCTCACCGTCTACAGGGGAAAAACTGTTTTTT.